This T cell receptor beta chain emerged from a study of identical twins. Study-level findings and limits: Less excess twin sharing appeared in beta out-of-frame sequences.

Turning to this clonotype: The antigen remains unidentified.

In germline, CDR1 is DFQATT, CDR2 SNEGSKA (reference sequence). This CDR3 contains 13 residues. Trimming removed 0 bases from V and 9 bases from J, with 12 bases in between. Template switching (which added a universal primer site) was used, and cDNA carried unique molecular identifiers. Each CDR3 protein gets one entry after TCRdb re-called the 5' RACE reads with MiXCR. The profile covers hundreds of thousands of distinct CDR3 sequences, with roughly 8% appearing a single time and around 0.98% taken by the ten largest. Healthy Caucasians made up all donors. These sequences were also reported in another study, on yellow fever vaccine responses in identical twins.

The specimen sequenced was PBMCs. V gene TRBV20-1 combines with J gene TRBJ2-4, with D perhaps TRBD1 (6 bases). The TCR comes from a woman younger than 35 in good health. CDR3 in DNA: TGCAGTGCTAGAGAGGGGGCAAAGCTCATTCAGTACTTC. This translates into CSAREGAKLIQYF.